Here is one TCR beta chain with its context. This sample includes further DNA sequences coding for the same CDR3. These data originate in a study of blood T cell repertoires in COVID-19. Participants were aged roughly 18 to 100 years from about two dozen US areas. In Cohort 3, a recovered donor had either two negative PCRs, clearance, or symptom resolution. The CDR3 sequence is 12 residues long. The V gene's germline CDR1 is SGHRS and CDR2 YFSETQ. The V end was cut by 4 bases, the J end by 5 bases, with 9 bases between. Repertoires were generated with immunoSEQ multiplex PCR, while TCRdb's copy carries only in-frame clones and drops some. Found here are 290,000 or so clones, about 89% of them singletons; the top ten hold less than 3%.

Sequencing input: PBMCs or T cells enriched from blood (not recorded which). The chain carries TRBV5-1 and TRBJ2-5, with D perhaps TRBD2 (5 bases). The sequence was collected from a woman aged 18-35 years who had recovered from COVID-19. CDR3 residues: CASSPRGETQYF. The CDR3, as DNA: TGCGCCAGCAGCCCCCGCGGGGAGACCCAGTACTTC.